The 18 T cell receptor beta chains presented below share a single source sample, sequenced in a study of blood T cell repertoires in COVID-19. Assay: immunoSEQ multiplex PCR; the TCRdb copy retains only in-frame clones and omits some. Here the sample spans some 230,000 clones, approximately 83% being singletons. The sample taken for sequencing was peripheral blood. These receptors came from an older woman with acute or convalescent COVID-19.

The V call is TRBV5-8, the J call TRBJ1-1; D might be TRBD1 (6 bases). The CDR3 extends over 15 amino acids. The germline gives CDR1 SGHTS, CDR2 YDEGEE. V dropped 0 bases and J dropped 0 bases, with 9 bases sitting between them. CDR3: CASSLVRTVNTEAFF. CDR3 bases: TGTGCCAGCAGCTTGGTTCGGACAGTGAACACTGAAGCTTTCTTT.

The chain has TRBV19 and TRBJ1-2, with 8 nucleotides matching TRBD1. V dropped 7 bases and J dropped 4; count of bases not matched to a gene: 5. The germline V gene has CDR1 LNHDA and CDR2 SQIVND (reference sequence). The CDR3 covers 13 residues. CDR3: CASNYDRGYGYTF. The CDR3 DNA follows: TGTGCCAGTAACTATGACAGGGGCTATGGCTACACCTTC.

The rearrangement uses TRBV5-6 and TRBJ1-1; D is ambiguous. Germline V gene data show CDR1 as SGHDT and CDR2 as YYEEEE. V was shortened by 2 bases and J by 3 bases, with 11 bases between the two germline ends. This CDR3 is built from 14 residues. The CDR3 here is CASSLGLGDTEAFF. CDR3 DNA sequence: TGTGCCAGCAGCTTAGGGTTGGGAGACACTGAAGCTTTCTTT.

This chain links TRBV7-6 with TRBJ2-5; D is undetermined. The germline V gene has CDR1 SGHVS and CDR2 FNYEAQ. V shed 4 bases and J shed 7 bases, with 16 bases lying between them. This CDR3 comprises 14 residues. CDR3 sequence (DNA): TGTGCCAGCAGCTCACAGATCCTCTCCGGGACCCAGTACTTC. This sequence encodes CASSSQILSGTQYF.

This chain connects TRBV5-6 to TRBJ1-1, with D hard to call. Germline-derived CDR1 and CDR2 are SGHDT and YYEEEE. This CDR3 contains 14 residues. Trimming pared 5 bases from V and 5 bases from J, leaving 16 bases between. CDR3 DNA sequence: TGTGCCAGCAGTAATCCGGCCGGGTCAACTGAAGCTTTCTTT. Protein product: CASSNPAGSTEAFF.

CDR3 in amino acids: CATSGTGGAGTEAFF. In nucleotides, the CDR3 is TGTGCCACGTCCGGGACAGGGGGCGCGGGGACTGAAGCTTTCTTT. This chain connects TRBV7-9 to TRBJ1-1, with TRBD1 matching over 12 bases. CDR1 and CDR2 (germline): SEHNR, FQNEAQ (reference sequence). This CDR3 has 15 residues. V lost 10 bases, J lost 5 bases, and 11 bases stayed unmatched.

The J gene is TRBJ2-5, the V gene TRBV4-1, with 10 bases lining up with TRBD1. This CDR3 is built from 16 residues. The J segment lost 5 bases and the V segment lost 0 bases, leaving 6 bases of the junction unmatched. Germline values: CDR1 MGHRA, CDR2 YSYEKL. The CDR3 nucleotides read TGCGCCAGCAGCCAAGAAAAAGGGACAGGGGTCGAGACCCAGTACTTC. The encoded protein is CASSQEKGTGVETQYF.

This chain joins TRBV19 and TRBJ2-7, with 7 bases lining up with TRBD1. V gave up 5 bases and J gave up 0 bases; unmatched junction bases: 4. Germline V gives CDR1 LNHDA, CDR2 SQIVND (reference sequence). The CDR3 is made up of 14 amino acids. The chain's CDR3 is CASSLQGSSYEQYF. As DNA, the CDR3 is TGTGCCAGTAGTCTACAGGGGAGCTCCTACGAGCAGTACTTC.

In its sample, this clone was seen once. The chain couples TRBV21-1 to TRBJ1-2. TRBV21-1 is a pseudogene locus. This CDR3 is 15 amino acids long. The DNA for the CDR3 is TGTGCCAGCACTAAAGGACTGGACCCGGCCTATGGCTACACCTTC. It is translated as CASTKGLDPAYGYTF.

The chain recombines TRBV24-1 with TRBJ2-1; the D is unclear. The CDR3 is 15 residues long. V was cut by 7 bases and J by 1 base, with 13 bases left in between. Germline V gene data show CDR1 as KGHDR and CDR2 as SFDVKD. CDR3 sequence (DNA): TGTGCCACCAGCCCTCTATTAGTTTCCTACAATGAGCAGTTCTTC. Its translation is CATSPLLVSYNEQFF.

This chain links TRBV4-1 with TRBJ1-1; D gene unclear. Trimming took off 0 bases at V and 5 bases at J, with 7 bases between the two ends. The CDR3 has 13 amino acids. Germline CDR1 and CDR2: MGHRA and YSYEKL. CDR3: CASSQDSVTEAFF. In nucleotides, the CDR3 is TGCGCCAGCAGCCAAGATAGCGTTACTGAAGCTTTCTTT.

In its sample, this clone was seen a few times. This chain joins TRBV19 and TRBJ2-7, with D maybe TRBD2 (6 bases). This CDR3 is 14 amino acids long. V was clipped by 5 bases and J by 2 bases, with 13 bases between them. Germline V lookup: CDR1 LNHDA, CDR2 SQIVND (reference sequence). CDR3 bases: TGTGCCAGTAGTCTAGGGGCGGGGACCTACGAGCAGTACTTC. This translates into CASSLGAGTYEQYF.

This clone was recorded once. This chain connects TRBV19 to TRBJ2-1; TRBD2 matches 8 bases. Germline V CDR1 and CDR2: LNHDA, SQIVND (reference sequence). The CDR3 covers 15 residues. After removal of 1 base from V and 6 bases from J, the junction contained 5 bases not matched to a gene. CDR3 nucleotide sequence: TGTGCCAGTAGTATAGCGGGGGGGCGCTTCAATGAGCAGTTCTTC. Translating it yields CASSIAGGRFNEQFF. The whole variable domain, remainder taken from reference TRBV19 and TRBJ2-1, is DGGITQSPKYLFRKEGQNVTLSCEQNLNHDAMYWYRQDPGQGLRLIYYSQIVNDFQKGDIAEGYSVSREKKESFPLTVTSAQKNPTAFYLCASSIAGGRFNEQFFGPGTRLTVL.

The CDR3 region is CASSYLETSQYF. CDR3 DNA: TGTGCCAGCAGTTACTTAGAGACTAGTCAGTACTTC. The chain combines TRBV6-2 or TRBV6-3 with TRBJ2-4; perhaps TRBD2 as D (6 bases). Germline values: CDR1 MNHEY, CDR2 SVGEGT. This CDR3 contains 12 residues. The V end was cut by 1 base, the J end by 12 bases, with 10 bases between.

The CDR3 bases are TGTGCCAGCAGTGAAACGTTATATCCCGGGACAGACCATGGCTACACCTTC. Residues: CASSETLYPGTDHGYTF. The chain is built from TRBV2 and TRBJ1-2; 7 nucleotides match TRBD1. CDR1 and CDR2 from the germline V gene are SNHLY and FYNNEI. J was trimmed by 6 bases and V by 2 bases; bases with no gene match: 15. The CDR3 consists of 17 residues.

This clone was seen more than once but under ten times. V gene TRBV5-6 combines with J gene TRBJ2-2, with a weak D call TRBD2 (7 bases). CDR3 size: 16 residues. Germline V gives CDR1 SGHDT, CDR2 YYEEEE. Deletions cut 2 bases from V and 3 bases from J, with 14 bases between. The CDR3 DNA sequence: TGTGCCAGCAGCTTTGGGCGGGGGCTATACACCGGGGAGCTGTTTTTT. The encoded protein is CASSFGRGLYTGELFF.

The chain combines TRBV4-1 with TRBJ2-2; 8 bases are shared with TRBD1. Trimming at V came to 0 bases and at J to 6 bases, leaving 6 bases not matched to a gene. Germline V gene data show CDR1 as MGHRA and CDR2 as YSYEKL. The length of the CDR3 is 16 residues. CDR3 in amino acids: CASSQEGQGRAGELFF. CDR3 in DNA: TGCGCCAGCAGCCAAGAAGGACAGGGACGGGCCGGGGAGCTGTTTTTT.

The rearrangement links TRBV5-6 to TRBJ1-3; no reliable D call. There are 11 residues in the CDR3. Trimming took off 9 bases at V and 4 bases at J, with 8 bases between the two ends. CDR1 is SGHDT, CDR2 YYEEEE, per germline. The CDR3 coding sequence is TGTGCCAAGGGAGAGGGAAACACCATATATTTT. It yields the protein CAKGEGNTIYF.